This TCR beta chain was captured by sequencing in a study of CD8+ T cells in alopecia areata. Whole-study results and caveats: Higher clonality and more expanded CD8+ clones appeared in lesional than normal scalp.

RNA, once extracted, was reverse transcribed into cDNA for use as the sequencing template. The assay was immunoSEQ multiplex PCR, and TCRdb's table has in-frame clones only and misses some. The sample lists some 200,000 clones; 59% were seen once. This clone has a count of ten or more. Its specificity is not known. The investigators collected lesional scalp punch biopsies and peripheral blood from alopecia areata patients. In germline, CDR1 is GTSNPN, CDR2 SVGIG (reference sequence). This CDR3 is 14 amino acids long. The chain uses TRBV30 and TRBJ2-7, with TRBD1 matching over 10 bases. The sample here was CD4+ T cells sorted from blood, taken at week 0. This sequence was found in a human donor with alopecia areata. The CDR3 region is CGLHSRDRGYEQYF. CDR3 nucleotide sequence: TGTGGTCTGCACTCCCGGGACAGGGGCTACGAGCAGTACTTC.